The source of this TCR beta chain is a study of metastatic and nonmetastatic thyroid tumors. Across the whole study: Repertoires of blood and of tissue (tumor or nodule) from malignant and benign thyroid patients were compared. Whole-study results and caveats: Malignant tumors reportedly showed significantly higher TCR beta diversity than benign nodules in both blood and tumor.

This clone was counted many times. The antigen remains undetermined. Patients were all untreated before their thyroid surgery. In the original analysis: Variation in CDR3 across clinicopathological groups served as the basis for constructing a distant-metastasis classifier in papillary thyroid cancer. TCRdb re-called the PCR reads with MiXCR. The V and J calls here are based on TCRdb, not the publication. This sample has about 39,000 clones, with roughly 19% found just once. Per germline, CDR1 DFQATT and CDR2 SNEGSKA (reference sequence). This CDR3 comprises 14 residues. With V trimmed by 5 bases and J by 5 bases, 12 bases remained unmatched.

This TCR was sampled from a female donor with papillary thyroid cancer or a benign thyroid nodule (not recorded which). Some clones in this sample may be carry-over from other donors' samples. The chain carries TRBV20-1 and TRBJ2-7; 7 positions agree with TRBD2. Sequencing input: blood. The CDR3 coding sequence is TGCAGTGCTCGCCAGGGCGGGAGCAAGAACGAGCAGTACTTC. It translates to CSARQGGSKNEQYF.